These 11 T cell receptor beta chains were all obtained from the same sample, sequenced in a study of blood T cell repertoires in COVID-19. Sequenced by immunoSEQ multiplex PCR; TCRdb stores in-frame clones only, minus some. Here the sample spans about 170,000 clones, less than 85% being singletons. The sequencing input was peripheral blood. The origin of the receptors is a human donor with acute or convalescent COVID-19. The donor label of this sample is uncertain.

The chain couples TRBV5-4 to TRBJ1-1; tentative D call: TRBD1 (5 bases). CDR1 is SGHNT and CDR2 is YYREEE in the germline V gene (reference sequence). V was cut by 4 bases and J by 2 bases, with 12 bases left in between. This CDR3 comprises 14 residues. CDR3 DNA sequence: TGTGCCAGCAGCCTGGGACTACAAAACACTGAAGCTTTCTTT. This sequence encodes CASSLGLQNTEAFF.

The chain uses TRBV19 and TRBJ1-5, with TRBD1 matching over 7 bases. This CDR3 comprises 14 residues. Germline loops: CDR1 LNHDA, CDR2 SQIVND (reference sequence). The ends lost 6 bases at V and 3 bases at J; junction bases unmatched: 5. CDR3 nucleotides: TGTGCCAGTAGCCCACAGGGGCCCAATCAGCCCCAGCATTTT. It translates to CASSPQGPNQPQHF.

The chain employs TRBV5-6 and TRBJ2-7; the match to TRBD2 covers 10 bases. The CDR3 totals 17 residues. The germline CDR1 and CDR2 sequences are SGHDT and YYEEEE. The V segment lost 0 bases and the J segment 3 bases; nucleotides outside the gene matches: 9. The CDR3 sequence is CASSLGASGGSYYEQYF. The CDR3 region has the DNA TGTGCCAGCAGCTTGGGGGCTAGCGGGGGCTCTTACTACGAGCAGTACTTC.

V is TRBV30 and J is TRBJ1-4; D is unclear. V was clipped by 2 bases and J by 3 bases, with 10 bases between them. The CDR3 has 14 residues. Germline V gene lookup returns CDR1 GTSNPN and CDR2 SVGIG (reference sequence). CDR3 sequence: CAWSTGNANEKLFF. The CDR3, as DNA: TGTGCCTGGAGTACGGGGAACGCTAATGAAAAACTGTTTTTT.

This clone was seen a few times. This sequence joins TRBV14 and TRBJ2-1; 7 nucleotides agree with TRBD2. V was pared by 2 bases and J by 4 bases, with 5 bases of the junction left unmatched. CDR1 and CDR2 (germline): SGHDN, FVKESK. This CDR3 comprises 15 residues. The CDR3 DNA sequence: TGTGCCAGCAGCCAAAGGCTGGGGGGGTACAATGAGCAGTTCTTC. Amino acid sequence: CASSQRLGGYNEQFF.

V is TRBV28 and J is TRBJ2-3; D not resolved. Germline lookup yields CDR1 MDHEN and CDR2 SYDVKM. Trimming took off 6 bases at V and 13 bases at J, with 17 bases between the two ends. CDR3 length: 12 residues. The DNA for the CDR3 is TGTGCCAGCAGCGAACAAAGTCTGGTTAAGTATTTT. It encodes CASSEQSLVKYF.

The chain joins TRBV5-1 to TRBJ2-5; perhaps TRBD1 as D (5 bases). The CDR3 is 16 amino acids. Trimming left V 0 bases short and J 1 base short, with 13 bases between. Germline V gene sequence: CDR1 SGHRS, CDR2 YFSETQ. The CDR3, as DNA: TGCGCCAGCAGCTTGGCCTTCAGGGAACCCCAAGAGACCCAGTACTTC. It codes for CASSLAFREPQETQYF. Drawing the rest from reference TRBV5-1 and TRBJ2-5, the complete variable domain is KAGVTQTPRYLIKTRGQQVTLSCSPISGHRSVSWYQQTPGQGLQFLFEYFSETQRNKGNFPGRFSGRQFSNSRSEMNVSTLELGDSALYLCASSLAFREPQETQYFGPGTRLLVL.

This rearrangement joins TRBV5-1 to TRBJ2-7; D remains ambiguous. This CDR3 region has 13 residues. Looked up from germline, CDR1 is SGHRS and CDR2 is YFSETQ. V was clipped by 1 base and J by 3 bases, with 8 bases between them. The CDR3 loop is CASSLSTDYEQYF. The CDR3 DNA reads as TGCGCCAGCAGCTTGTCTACCGACTACGAGCAGTACTTC.

The rearrangement links TRBV5-6 to TRBJ2-7, with 8 positions matching TRBD2. Germline V gene sequence: CDR1 SGHDT, CDR2 YYEEEE. The CDR3 is made up of 14 amino acids. V dropped 4 bases and J dropped 3; count of bases not matched to a gene: 6. CDR3 region: CASSRGGRHYEQYF. The DNA of the CDR3 is TGTGCCAGCAGCCGGGGGGGACGGCACTACGAGCAGTACTTC.

For the CDR3, the DNA is TGTGCCAGCAGCCGTCCGGGACAGGGAGGTACTGAAGCTTTCTTT. It yields the protein CASSRPGQGGTEAFF. The genes are TRBV6-2 or TRBV6-3 and TRBJ1-1; TRBD1 matches at 9 bases. The CDR3 is 15 residues long. The germline gives CDR1 MNHEY, CDR2 SVGEGT. Germline trimming cut 6 bases from V and 5 bases from J; bases unmatched to any gene: 10.

This chain connects TRBV28 to TRBJ1-2; D call uncertain. The CDR3 totals 12 residues. CDR1 and CDR2 (germline): MDHEN, SYDVKM. Trimming took 2 bases from V and 5 from J, leaving 6 bases between them. The CDR3 DNA reads as TGTGCCAGCAGTTTAGGGCCGTATGGCTACACCTTC. It encodes CASSLGPYGYTF.